This T cell receptor beta chain is drawn from a study of CD8+CD57+ T cells in acquired aplastic anemia. Study summary: The study obtained an average of around 3.4 ug of DNA from sorted CD4+ and CD8+ cells.

TCR beta VDJ and CDR3 were profiled, and genomic DNA was the template. Each CDR3 protein is one row after TCRdb ran MiXCR on the reads. Found here are fewer than 250,000 distinct CDR3 sequences, 40% to 60% of them singletons; the top ten hold 20%. Previously, flow cytometry had revealed CD8+CD57+ cell expansion in the patients chosen for sequencing. The patients, all of them, had severe acquired aplastic anemia. The V end was cut by 7 bases, the J end by 5 bases, with 17 bases between. CDR3 length equals 14 residues. CDR1 SNHLY and CDR2 FYNNEI come from the germline V gene. V usage is TRBV2 and J usage is TRBJ1-2; D might be TRBD1 (6 bases). The sequenced material came from sorted CD4+, CD8+, or CD8+CD57+ T cells (not recorded which) from PBMCs. This clonotype originated in a human donor with aplastic anemia. The CDR3 here is CASTMNRARYGYTF. In nucleotides, the CDR3 is TGTGCCAGCACCATGAACAGGGCCAGGTATGGCTACACCTTC.